The entry below gives a single T cell receptor (beta chain) sequence along with its context. The junction departs from the called germline gene at one end, perhaps through a read error. The sample originates from a study of T-cell reconstitution after alpha-beta-depleted transplantation in children. During its preparation, the TCRbeta library received unique molecular identifiers. TCRdb re-called the PCR reads with MiXCR, one entry per CDR3 protein. Of roughly 590,000 distinct CDR3 sequences in the sample, roughly 17% were seen once. The germline V gene has CDR1 SGHAT and CDR2 FQNNGV. The CDR3 is 14 residues long.

The material was PBMCs from the stem cell graft donor, obtained from the stem cell graft. The chain uses TRBV11-2 and TRBJ2-1; D may be TRBD1 (6 bases). The source is a human donor who donated a stem cell graft to a child with acute myeloid leukemia. The CDR3 protein is CASSLVVRDNEEFF. CDR3 DNA: TGTGCCAGCAGCTTAGTCGTCAGGGACAATGAGGAGTTCTTC.